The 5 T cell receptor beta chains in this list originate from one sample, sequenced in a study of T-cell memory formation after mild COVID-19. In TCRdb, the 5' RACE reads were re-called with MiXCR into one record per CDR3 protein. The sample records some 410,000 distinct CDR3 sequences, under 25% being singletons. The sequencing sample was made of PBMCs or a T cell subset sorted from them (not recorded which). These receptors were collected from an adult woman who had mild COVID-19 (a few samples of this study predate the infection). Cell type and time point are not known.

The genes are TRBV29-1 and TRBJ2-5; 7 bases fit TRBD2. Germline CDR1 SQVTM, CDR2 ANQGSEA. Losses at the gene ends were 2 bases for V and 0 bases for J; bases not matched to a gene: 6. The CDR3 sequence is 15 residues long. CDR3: CSVERLAVHQETQYF. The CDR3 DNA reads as TGCAGCGTTGAAAGGCTAGCGGTCCACCAAGAGACCCAGTACTTC.

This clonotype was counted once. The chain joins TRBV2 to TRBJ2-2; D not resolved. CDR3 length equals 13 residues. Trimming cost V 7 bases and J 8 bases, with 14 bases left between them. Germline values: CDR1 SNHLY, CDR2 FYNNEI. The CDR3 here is CASNRDVPGELFF. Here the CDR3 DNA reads TGTGCCAGCAATCGCGACGTGCCGGGGGAGCTGTTTTTT.

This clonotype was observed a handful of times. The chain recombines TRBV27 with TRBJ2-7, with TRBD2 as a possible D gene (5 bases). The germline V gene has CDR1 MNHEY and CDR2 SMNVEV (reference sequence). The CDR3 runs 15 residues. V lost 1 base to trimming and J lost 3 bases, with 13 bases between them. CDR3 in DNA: TGTGCCAGCAGTTTATTTTCCGTCGGGGACTACGAGCAGTACTTC. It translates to CASSLFSVGDYEQYF.

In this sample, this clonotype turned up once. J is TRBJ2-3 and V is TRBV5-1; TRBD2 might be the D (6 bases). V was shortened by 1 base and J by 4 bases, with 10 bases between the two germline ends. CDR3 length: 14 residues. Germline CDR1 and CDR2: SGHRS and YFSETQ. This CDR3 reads CASSLSGDSDTQYF. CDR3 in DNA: TGCGCCAGCAGCTTGTCGGGAGACTCAGATACGCAGTATTTT.

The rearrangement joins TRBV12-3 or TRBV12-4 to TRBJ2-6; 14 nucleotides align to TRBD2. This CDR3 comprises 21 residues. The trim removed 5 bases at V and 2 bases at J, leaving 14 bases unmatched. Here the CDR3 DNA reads TGTGCCAGCAGTGGTCTCCCGGGACTAGCGGGGGTTTCAACTGGGGCCAACGTCCTGACTTTC. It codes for CASSGLPGLAGVSTGANVLTF.